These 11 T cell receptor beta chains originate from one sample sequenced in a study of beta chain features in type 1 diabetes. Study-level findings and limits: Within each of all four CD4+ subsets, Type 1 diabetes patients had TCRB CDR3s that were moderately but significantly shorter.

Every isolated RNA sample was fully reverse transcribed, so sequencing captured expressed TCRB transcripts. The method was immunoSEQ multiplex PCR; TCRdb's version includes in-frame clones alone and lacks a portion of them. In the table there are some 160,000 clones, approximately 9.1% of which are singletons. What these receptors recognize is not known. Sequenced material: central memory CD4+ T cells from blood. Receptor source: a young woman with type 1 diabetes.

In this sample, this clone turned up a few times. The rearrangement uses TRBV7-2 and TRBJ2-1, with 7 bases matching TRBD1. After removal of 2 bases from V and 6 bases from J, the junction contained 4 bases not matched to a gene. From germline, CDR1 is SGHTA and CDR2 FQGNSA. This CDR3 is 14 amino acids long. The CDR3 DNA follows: TGTGCCAGCAGCTTACGACAGGGTGGCAATGAGCAGTTCTTC. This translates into CASSLRQGGNEQFF.

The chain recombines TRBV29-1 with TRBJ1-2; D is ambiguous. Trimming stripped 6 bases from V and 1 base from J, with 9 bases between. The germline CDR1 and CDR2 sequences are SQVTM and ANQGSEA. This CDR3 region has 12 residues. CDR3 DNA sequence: TGCAGCGTCCCGCGGGTTAACTATGGCTACACCTTC. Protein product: CSVPRVNYGYTF.

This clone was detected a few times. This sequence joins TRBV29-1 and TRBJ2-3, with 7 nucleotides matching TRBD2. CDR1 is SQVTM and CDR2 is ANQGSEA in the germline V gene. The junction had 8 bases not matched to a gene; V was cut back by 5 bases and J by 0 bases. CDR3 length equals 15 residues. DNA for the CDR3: TGCAGCGTTAATACAGTTAGCGGGAGCACAGATACGCAGTATTTT. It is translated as CSVNTVSGSTDTQYF.

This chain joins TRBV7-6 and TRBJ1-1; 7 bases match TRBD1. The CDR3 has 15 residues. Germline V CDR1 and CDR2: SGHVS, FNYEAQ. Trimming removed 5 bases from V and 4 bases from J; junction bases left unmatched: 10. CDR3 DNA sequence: TGTGCCAGCAGCAAAGCGACAGGGCCCGGCACTGAAGCTTTCTTT. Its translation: CASSKATGPGTEAFF.

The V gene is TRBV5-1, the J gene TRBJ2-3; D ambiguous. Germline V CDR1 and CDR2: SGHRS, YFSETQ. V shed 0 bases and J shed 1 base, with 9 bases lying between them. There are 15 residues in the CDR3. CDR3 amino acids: CASSLEVGRTDTQYF. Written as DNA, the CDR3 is TGCGCCAGCAGCTTGGAAGTGGGCCGCACAGATACGCAGTATTTT.

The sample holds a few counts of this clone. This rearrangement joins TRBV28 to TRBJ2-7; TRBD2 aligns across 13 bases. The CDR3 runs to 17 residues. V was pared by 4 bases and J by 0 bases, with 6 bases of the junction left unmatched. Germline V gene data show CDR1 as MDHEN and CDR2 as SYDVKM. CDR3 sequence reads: CASSSTGTSGNSYEQYF. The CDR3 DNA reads TGTGCCAGCAGTTCGACCGGGACTAGCGGGAACTCCTACGAGCAGTACTTC.

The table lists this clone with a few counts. The CDR3 sequence is CASSRSPTGENEKLFF. CDR3 coding DNA: TGCGCCAGCAGCCGAAGCCCGACAGGGGAAAATGAAAAACTGTTTTTT. V usage is TRBV4-1 and J usage is TRBJ1-4, with 8 bases lining up with TRBD1. CDR1 is MGHRA and CDR2 is YSYEKL in the germline V gene. The J segment lost 5 bases and the V segment lost 4 bases, leaving 9 bases of the junction unmatched. This CDR3 has 16 residues.

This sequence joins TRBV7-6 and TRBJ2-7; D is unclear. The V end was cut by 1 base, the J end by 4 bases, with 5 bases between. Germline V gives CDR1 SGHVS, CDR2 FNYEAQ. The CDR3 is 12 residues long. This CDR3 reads CASSLGEYEQYF. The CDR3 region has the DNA TGTGCCAGCAGCTTAGGAGAGTACGAGCAGTACTTC.

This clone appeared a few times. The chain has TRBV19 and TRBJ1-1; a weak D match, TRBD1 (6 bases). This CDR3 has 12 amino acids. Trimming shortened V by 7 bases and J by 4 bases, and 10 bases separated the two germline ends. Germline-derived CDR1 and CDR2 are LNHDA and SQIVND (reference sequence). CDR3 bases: TGTGCCAGTACCGGACAGTTCACTGAAGCTTTCTTT. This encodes CASTGQFTEAFF. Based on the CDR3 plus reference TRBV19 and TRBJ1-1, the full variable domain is DGGITQSPKYLFRKEGQNVTLSCEQNLNHDAMYWYRQDPGQGLRLIYYSQIVNDFQKGDIAEGYSVSREKKESFPLTVTSAQKNPTAFYLCASTGQFTEAFFGQGTRLTVV.

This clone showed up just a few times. CDR3 nucleotide sequence: TGCAGCCCAAGGACTAGCGGGTTGGGTGAGCAGTTCTTC. It translates to CSPRTSGLGEQFF. The V gene is TRBV29-1, the J gene TRBJ2-1; 11 positions match TRBD2. Per germline, CDR1 SQVTM and CDR2 ANQGSEA. This CDR3 has 13 amino acids. V trimming: 8 bases; J trimming: 9 bases; junction bases outside the gene matches: 9.

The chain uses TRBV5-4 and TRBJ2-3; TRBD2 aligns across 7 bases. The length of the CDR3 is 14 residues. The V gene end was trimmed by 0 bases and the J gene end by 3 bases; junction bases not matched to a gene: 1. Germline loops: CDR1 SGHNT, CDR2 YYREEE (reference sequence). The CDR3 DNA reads TGTGCCAGCAGCTTGGCGGGGGGAACAGATACGCAGTATTTT. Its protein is CASSLAGGTDTQYF. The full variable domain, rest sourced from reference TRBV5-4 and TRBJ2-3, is ETGVTQSPTHLIKTRGQQVTLRCSSQSGHNTVSWYQQALGQGPQFIFQYYREEENGRGNFPPRFSGLQFPNYSSELNVNALELDDSALYLCASSLAGGTDTQYFGPGTRLTVL.